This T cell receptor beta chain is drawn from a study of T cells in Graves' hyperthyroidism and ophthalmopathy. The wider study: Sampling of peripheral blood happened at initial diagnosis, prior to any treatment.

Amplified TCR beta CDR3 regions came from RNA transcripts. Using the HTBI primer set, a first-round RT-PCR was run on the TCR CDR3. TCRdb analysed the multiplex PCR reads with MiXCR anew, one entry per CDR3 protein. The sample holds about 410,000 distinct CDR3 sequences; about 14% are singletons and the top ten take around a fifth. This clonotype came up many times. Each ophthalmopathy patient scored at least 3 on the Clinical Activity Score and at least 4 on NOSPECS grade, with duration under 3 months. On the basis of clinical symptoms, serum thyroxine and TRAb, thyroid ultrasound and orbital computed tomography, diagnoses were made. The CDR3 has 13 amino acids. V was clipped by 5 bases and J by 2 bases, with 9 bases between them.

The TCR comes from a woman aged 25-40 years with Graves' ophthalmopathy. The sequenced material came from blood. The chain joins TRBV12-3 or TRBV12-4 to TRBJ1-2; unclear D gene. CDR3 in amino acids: CASSKSLNYGYTF. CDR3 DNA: TGTGCCAGCAGTAAGTCGCTGAACTATGGCTACACCTTC.